This T cell receptor beta chain was obtained from a study of CD8+ T cells in alopecia areata. Overall study: Patients in the study were on tofacitinib for 6 to 18 months, then off it for 6 months.

It was cDNA, reverse transcribed from extracted RNA, that served as the sequencing template. Assay used: immunoSEQ multiplex PCR; TCRdb lists only in-frame clones, some missing. The table includes fewer than 250,000 clones, 40% to 55% detected once. The treatment: oral pan-JAK inhibitor, 5-10 mg twice daily. Study conclusions and caveats: Compared with normal scalp, lesional scalp had higher clonality and more expanded CD8+ clones. Tissue-resident alphabeta T cells belonging to normal skin likewise get sequenced within scalp specimens.

In regard to this clone: Its antigen is not identified.

This specimen consisted of CD4+ T cells sorted from blood, obtained at approximately week 36, from a patient treated with tofacitinib. The receptor was derived from a human donor with alopecia areata.

The CDR3 is CASCAQGADTQYF. DNA of the CDR3: TGTGCCAGCTGTGCCCAAGGGGCAGATACGCAGTATTTT. The V call is TRBV13, the J call TRBJ2-3, with D tentatively TRBD1 (5 bases). CDR3 size: 13 residues. Trimming shortened V by 8 bases and J by 4 bases, and 13 bases separated the two germline ends. Germline CDR1 and CDR2: PRHDT and FYEKMQ (reference sequence). Supplemented by reference TRBV13 and TRBJ2-3, the full variable domain reads AAGVIQSPRHLIKEKRETATLKCYPIPRHDTVYWYQQGPGQDPQFLISFYEKMQSDKGSIPDRFSAQQFSDYHSELNMSSLELGDSALYFCASCAQGADTQYFGPGTRLTVL.